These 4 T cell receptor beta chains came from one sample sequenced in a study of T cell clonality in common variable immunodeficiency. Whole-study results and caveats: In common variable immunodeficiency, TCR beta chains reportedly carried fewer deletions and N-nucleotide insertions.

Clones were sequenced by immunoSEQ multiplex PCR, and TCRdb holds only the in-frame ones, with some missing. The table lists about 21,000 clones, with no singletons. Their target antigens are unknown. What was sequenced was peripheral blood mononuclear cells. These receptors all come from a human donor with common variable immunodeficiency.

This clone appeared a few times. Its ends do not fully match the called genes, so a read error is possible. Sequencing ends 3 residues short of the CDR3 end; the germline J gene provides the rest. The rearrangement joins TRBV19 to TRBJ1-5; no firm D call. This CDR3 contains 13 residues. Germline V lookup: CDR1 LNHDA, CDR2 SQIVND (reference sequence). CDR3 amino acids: CASIPYSKQPQHF. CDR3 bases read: TGTGCCAGTATCCCGTATAGCAAGCAGCCC.

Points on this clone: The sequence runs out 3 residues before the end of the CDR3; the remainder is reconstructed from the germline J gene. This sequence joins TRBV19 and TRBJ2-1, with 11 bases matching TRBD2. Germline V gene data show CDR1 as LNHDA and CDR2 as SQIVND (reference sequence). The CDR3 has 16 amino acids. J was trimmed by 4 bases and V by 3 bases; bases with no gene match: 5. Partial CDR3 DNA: TGTGCCAGTAGTATCGGGACTAGCGGCAGGTACAATGAG. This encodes CASSIGTSGRYNE. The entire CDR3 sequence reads CASSIGTSGRYNEQFF.

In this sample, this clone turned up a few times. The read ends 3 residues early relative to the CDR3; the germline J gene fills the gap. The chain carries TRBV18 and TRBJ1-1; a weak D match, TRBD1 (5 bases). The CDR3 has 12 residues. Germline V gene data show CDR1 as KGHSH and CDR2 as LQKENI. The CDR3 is CASSPGGGEAFF. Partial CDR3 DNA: TGTGCCAGCTCACCCGGGGGGGGAGAA.

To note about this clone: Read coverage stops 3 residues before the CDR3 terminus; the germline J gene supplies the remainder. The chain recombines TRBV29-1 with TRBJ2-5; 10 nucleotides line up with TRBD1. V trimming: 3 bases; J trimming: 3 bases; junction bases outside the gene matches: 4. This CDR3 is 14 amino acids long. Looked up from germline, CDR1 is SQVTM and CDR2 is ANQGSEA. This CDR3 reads CSVEPGTGEETQYF. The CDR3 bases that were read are TGCAGCGTTGAGCCCGGGACAGGGGAAGAGACC.